Below are 32 T cell receptor beta chains sequenced from a single sample in a study of vaccination effects on CD4 cells after COVID-19 (dated by TCRdb to 2021 to 2024). Their antigen targets remain unknown. After around 10 days of culture, CD4+ T cells were isolated with the EasySep CD4+ T cell isolation kit. The library relied on the immunoSEQ multiplex PCR assay. The immuneACCESS repertoire file appears here via TCRdb, limited to in-frame rearrangements. These files lack a portion of the clones; in checked studies, under half of the deficit traces to unresolved V genes, and the cause of the others is not known. For this sample there are approximately 50,000 clones; about 80% appear just once. Roughly 10% of the sample is taken by the ten largest. Material: CD4+ T cells from PBMCs cultured without peptide, obtained before COVID-19 vaccination. These receptor sequences come from a human donor who had a prior SARS-CoV-2 infection.

The chain carries TRBV7-2 and TRBJ2-7; TRBD1 aligns across 7 bases. Germline CDR1 SGHTA, CDR2 FQGNSA. The CDR3 contains 16 residues. Unmatched junction bases numbered 12, after V lost 3 bases and J lost 4 bases. The CDR3 protein is CASSFTSGTETYEQYF. The CDR3 DNA reads TGTGCCAGCAGCTTCACCTCCGGGACAGAAACATACGAGCAGTACTTC.

V gene TRBV4-3 combines with J gene TRBJ2-3, with D possibly TRBD2 on 6 matching bases. Per the germline V gene, CDR1 is LGHNA and CDR2 is YSLEER. Deletions cut 1 base from V and 1 base from J, with 12 bases between. This CDR3 has 16 amino acids. This CDR3 reads CASSQGFQRGTDTQYF. The CDR3 region has the DNA TGCGCCAGCAGCCAAGGGTTCCAGCGGGGCACAGATACGCAGTATTTT.

The chain couples TRBV30 to TRBJ2-7, with a tentative D call TRBD1 (6 bases). The CDR3 spans 13 residues. Germline loops: CDR1 GTSNPN, CDR2 SVGIG (reference sequence). The ends were cut back, 5 bases at V and 1 base at J, with 12 bases in the middle. Here the CDR3 DNA reads TGTGCCTGGGAAAGGGGGTTGTCCTACGAGCAGTACTTC. Its translation is CAWERGLSYEQYF.

V usage is TRBV11-2 and J usage is TRBJ1-3; D possibly corresponds to TRBD1 (6 bases). Germline V gives CDR1 SGHAT, CDR2 FQNNGV. CDR3 length: 16 residues. The V end was cut by 5 bases, the J end by 1 base, with 15 bases between. The CDR3 bases are TGTGCCAGCAGCACCGGAGGGCAGGGGTCTGGAAACACCATATATTTT. Amino acid sequence: CASSTGGQGSGNTIYF.

This chain joins TRBV2 and TRBJ1-5; possibly TRBD1 for D (6 bases). This CDR3 has 14 amino acids. The germline V gene encodes CDR1 SNHLY and CDR2 FYNNEI. V lost 4 bases and J lost 6, with 13 bases in between. DNA of the CDR3: TGTGCCAGCAGTGGTAGGGGGGCCGGTCAGCCCCAGCATTTT. Encoded protein: CASSGRGAGQPQHF.

The CDR3: CASSSDRGNSPLHF. The CDR3 nucleotides read TGCGCCAGCAGTTCGGACAGGGGAAATTCACCCCTCCACTTT. V is TRBV5-1 and J is TRBJ1-6; TRBD1 matches at 9 bases. V lost 5 bases, J lost 7 bases, and 4 bases stayed unmatched. CDR3 size: 14 residues. CDR1 and CDR2 (germline): SGHRS, YFSETQ.

The chain has TRBV6-6 and TRBJ2-2; 13 bases fit TRBD2. Germline CDR1 reads MNHNY; CDR2 reads SVGAGI (reference sequence). This CDR3 is built from 16 residues. V shed 5 bases, J shed 8 bases, and the junction held 8 bases outside the gene matches. The CDR3 region is CASSRKLAGGLGELFF. The CDR3 region has the DNA TGTGCCAGCAGTCGGAAACTAGCGGGAGGGCTTGGGGAGCTGTTTTTT.

This rearrangement joins TRBV11-3 to TRBJ2-1, with D hard to call. Deletions cut 6 bases from V and 0 bases from J, with 21 bases between. This CDR3 comprises 18 residues. Germline V gene data show CDR1 as SGHNT and CDR2 as YENEEA. CDR3 region: CASSPNWWDRDSYNEQFF. For the CDR3, the DNA is TGTGCCAGCAGTCCGAATTGGTGGGATAGGGACTCCTACAATGAGCAGTTCTTC.

The gene calls are TRBV7-2 and TRBJ1-1; tentative D call: TRBD1 (6 bases). This CDR3 is 14 amino acids long. The germline V gene encodes CDR1 SGHTA and CDR2 FQGNSA. V shed 3 bases and J shed 3 bases, with 11 bases lying between them. This chain's CDR3 is CASSFTRGDTEAFF. The CDR3 DNA sequence: TGTGCCAGCAGCTTTACAAGGGGGGACACTGAAGCTTTCTTT.

The chain employs TRBV4-3 and TRBJ2-5, with TRBD2 as a possible D gene (6 bases). Trimming shortened V by 1 base and J by 5 bases, and 14 bases separated the two germline ends. The CDR3 runs 15 residues. Germline V gene lookup returns CDR1 LGHNA and CDR2 YSLEER. For the CDR3, the DNA is TGCGCCAGCAGCCAAGGTCGTAGGGGAGGCGAGACCCAGTACTTC. It encodes CASSQGRRGGETQYF.

This clone was picked up a small number of times. This chain links TRBV5-1 with TRBJ1-2, with D perhaps TRBD1 (5 bases). Between the trimmed V and J ends, which lost 2 bases and 3 bases, there was a span of 8 bases. The CDR3 runs 13 residues. Germline CDR1 is SGHRS and CDR2 is YFSETQ. The CDR3 nucleotides read TGCGCCAGCAGCTTCGGGACCGACTATGGCTACACCTTC. This sequence encodes CASSFGTDYGYTF.

The J gene is TRBJ2-5, the V gene TRBV7-3; tentatively, D is TRBD2 (5 bases). Germline CDR1 is SGHTA and CDR2 is FQGTGA. Trimming left V 5 bases short and J 8 bases short, with 21 bases between. CDR3 size: 15 residues. CDR3 bases: TGTGCCAGCAGCCCGGGGTCCCTTAGGGATGGAACCCAGTACTTC. Its protein is CASSPGSLRDGTQYF.

The rearrangement uses TRBV29-1 and TRBJ2-1; perhaps TRBD1 as D (6 bases). The CDR3 length is 14 residues. CDR1 is SQVTM, CDR2 ANQGSEA, per germline. Trimming pared 5 bases from V and 2 bases from J, leaving 13 bases between. The CDR3 loop reads CSVSWGLAYNEQFF. In nucleotides, the CDR3 is TGCAGCGTTTCTTGGGGGCTCGCCTACAATGAGCAGTTCTTC.

The genes are TRBV10-3 and TRBJ2-5; 11 positions agree with TRBD2. The junction had 5 bases not matched to a gene; V was cut back by 6 bases and J by 2 bases. The germline V gene encodes CDR1 ENHRY and CDR2 SYGVKD. CDR3 length: 15 residues. This CDR3 reads CAIRDWTSGQETQYF. CDR3 coding DNA: TGTGCCATCAGGGATTGGACTAGCGGGCAAGAGACCCAGTACTTC.

The CDR3 reads CASSLIGTASEQYF. The DNA for the CDR3 is TGTGCCAGCAGCTTAATTGGGACTGCTAGCGAGCAGTACTTC. This chain uses TRBV7-9 with TRBJ2-7; possibly TRBD2 for D (6 bases). The germline gives CDR1 SEHNR, CDR2 FQNEAQ (reference sequence). With 2 bases removed from V and 6 bases from J, the gap between germline ends came to 14 bases. This CDR3 spans 14 amino acids.

DNA of the CDR3: TGTGCCAGCAGCTCGAGGGGGGTGAGCTCTGGAAACACCATATATTTT. Protein: CASSSRGVSSGNTIYF. The chain joins TRBV7-2 to TRBJ1-3, with D tentatively TRBD1 (6 bases). From germline, CDR1 is SGHTA and CDR2 FQGNSA. The germline V and J ends were trimmed by 4 bases and 0 bases, with 13 bases remaining between them. The CDR3 totals 16 residues.

This clone was observed once. The chain's CDR3 is CASSLAGRGSYGYTF. The CDR3 DNA sequence: TGTGCCAGCAGCTTGGCCGGGCGAGGGAGCTATGGCTACACCTTC. This chain joins TRBV5-4 and TRBJ1-2; D unclear. Looked up from germline, CDR1 is SGHNT and CDR2 is YYREEE (reference sequence). The V gene lost 0 bases and the J gene lost 4 bases, with 13 bases spanning the gap. CDR3 length: 15 residues.

The count of this clone is one. The J gene is TRBJ1-4, the V gene TRBV6-1; no clear D. CDR1 is MNHNS and CDR2 is SASEGT in the germline V gene. The CDR3 is made up of 13 amino acids. V lost 2 bases and J lost 6, with 7 bases in between. The CDR3 nucleotides are TGTGCCAGCAGTGAAAGGTGGGATGAAAAACTGTTTTTT. It is translated as CASSERWDEKLFF.

The V and J genes are TRBV5-4 and TRBJ2-3, with D perhaps matching TRBD2 (6 bases). CDR3 length equals 19 residues. V lost 2 bases and J 6 bases, leaving 28 bases between the germline ends. CDR1 SGHNT and CDR2 YYREEE come from the germline V gene (reference sequence). CDR3 nucleotides: TGTGCCAGCAGCTTTCGACGTTTTCCTAGCGAGGGGACTTGGGATACGCAGTATTTT. Amino acids: CASSFRRFPSEGTWDTQYF. Combining the CDR3 with reference TRBV5-4 and TRBJ2-3 gives the whole variable domain ETGVTQSPTHLIKTRGQQVTLRCSSQSGHNTVSWYQQALGQGPQFIFQYYREEENGRGNFPPRFSGLQFPNYSSELNVNALELDDSALYLCASSFRRFPSEGTWDTQYFGPGTRLTVL.

The rearrangement links TRBV15 to TRBJ2-3; possibly TRBD2 for D (5 bases). CDR1 is LNHNV and CDR2 is YYDKDF in the germline V gene (reference sequence). Trimming took 3 bases from V and 3 from J, leaving 13 bases between them. CDR3 length equals 15 residues. The CDR3 protein is CATSRSYGETDTQYF. For the CDR3, the DNA is TGTGCCACCAGCAGGTCTTACGGGGAAACAGATACGCAGTATTTT. Complete variable domain (other parts from reference TRBV15 and TRBJ2-3): DAMVIQNPRYQVTQFGKPVTLSCSQTLNHNVMYWYQQKSSQAPKLLFHYYDKDFNNEADTPDNFQSRRPNTSFCFLDIRSPGLGDTAMYLCATSRSYGETDTQYFGPGTRLTVL.

This chain connects TRBV2 to TRBJ1-6; 10 nucleotides agree with TRBD1. V lost 4 bases and J lost 6; bases outside the gene matches: 6. The CDR3 loop spans 16 amino acids. The germline gives CDR1 SNHLY, CDR2 FYNNEI. CDR3 DNA: TGTGCCAGCAGTGCGCTCCGGGACAGGGGTAATTCACCCCTCCACTTT. This gives the protein CASSALRDRGNSPLHF.

The chain employs TRBV24-1 and TRBJ2-2, with D hard to call. The CDR3 runs 13 residues. The V end was cut by 7 bases, the J end by 5 bases, with 10 bases between. Germline lookup yields CDR1 KGHDR and CDR2 SFDVKD. The CDR3 DNA follows: TGTGCCACCAGAAGGACGGGTACCGGGGAGCTGTTTTTT. It is translated as CATRRTGTGELFF.

This chain links TRBV12-5 with TRBJ2-1, with a tentative D call TRBD2 (6 bases). CDR1 is LGHNT and CDR2 is FRNRAP in the germline V gene. The V end lost 0 bases, the J end lost 0 bases, and 12 bases lay between the germline ends. The CDR3 covers 17 residues. As DNA, the CDR3 is TGTGCTAGTGGTTTGGTTCCGGGACTCATCTCCTACAATGAGCAGTTCTTC. Translated: CASGLVPGLISYNEQFF.

The chain is built from TRBV2 and TRBJ1-5; 7 nucleotides match TRBD1. The CDR3 is made up of 14 amino acids. J was trimmed by 5 bases and V by 6 bases; bases with no gene match: 7. Germline values: CDR1 SNHLY, CDR2 FYNNEI. DNA of the CDR3: TGTGCCAGCAGCGACAGGGCGCGTGATCAGCCCCAGCATTTT. Its translation: CASSDRARDQPQHF.

This clone appeared a few times. This chain uses TRBV4-2 with TRBJ1-4, with D possibly TRBD1 on 5 matching bases. Between the trimmed V and J ends, which lost 4 bases and 7 bases, there was a span of 28 bases. Per the germline V gene, CDR1 is LGHNA and CDR2 is YNFKEQ. This CDR3 has 19 residues. The CDR3 bases are TGTGCCAGCAGCCGCCTCCTAGGGCGCCAGGGAACTTTGGGTGAAAAACTGTTTTTT. It is translated as CASSRLLGRQGTLGEKLFF.

This chain uses TRBV18 with TRBJ1-5; D unclear. The CDR3 loop spans 18 amino acids. CDR1 and CDR2 (germline): KGHSH, LQKENI. The germline V and J ends were trimmed by 6 bases and 0 bases, with 21 bases remaining between them. The CDR3 reads CASSPYNTAFYSNQPQHF. The DNA of the CDR3 is TGTGCCAGCTCTCCTTACAATACAGCTTTTTATAGCAATCAGCCCCAGCATTTT.

This rearrangement joins TRBV5-1 to TRBJ1-2, with D possibly matching TRBD1 (5 bases). V was shortened by 7 bases and J by 6 bases, with 22 bases between the two germline ends. Germline V gives CDR1 SGHRS, CDR2 YFSETQ. CDR3 length: 15 amino acids. Here the CDR3 reads CASASGLGVRNGYTF. Written as DNA, the CDR3 is TGCGCCAGCGCTTCTGGGCTGGGGGTGAGGAATGGCTACACCTTC.

This clone was seen a few times. The chain employs TRBV19 and TRBJ1-3; D uncertain. Trimming cost V 4 bases and J 0 bases, with 10 bases left between them. Germline V gene data show CDR1 as LNHDA and CDR2 as SQIVND (reference sequence). The CDR3 is 15 amino acids. The CDR3 loop is CASSKRGISGNTIYF. The CDR3 DNA reads as TGTGCCAGTAGTAAACGCGGCATCTCTGGAAACACCATATATTTT.

The chain links TRBV7-9 to TRBJ2-3; D may be TRBD1 (5 bases). The V end was cut by 0 bases, the J end by 2 bases, with 9 bases between. The CDR3 runs 15 residues. Germline V gene data show CDR1 as SEHNR and CDR2 as FQNEAQ (reference sequence). The CDR3: CASSLARAITDTQYF. CDR3 DNA: TGTGCCAGCAGCTTAGCCAGGGCCATCACAGATACGCAGTATTTT.

This sequence joins TRBV5-8 and TRBJ1-2; 10 bases map to TRBD1. The CDR3 runs 14 residues. J lost 4 bases, V lost 4 bases, and 4 bases had no gene match. Germline CDR1 and CDR2: SGHTS and YDEGEE. Here the CDR3 DNA reads TGTGCCAGCAGCAGGGACAGGGGAGGCTATGGCTACACCTTC. Protein product: CASSRDRGGYGYTF.

V is TRBV10-3 and J is TRBJ2-7; D ambiguous. The CDR3 sequence is 15 residues long. Per germline, CDR1 ENHRY and CDR2 SYGVKD. Trimming left V 4 bases short and J 0 bases short, with 13 bases between. The CDR3, as DNA: TGTGCCATCAGTGTGGCGGTAGGAAACTCCTACGAGCAGTACTTC. It codes for CAISVAVGNSYEQYF.

The genes are TRBV20-1 and TRBJ1-2; 9 bases line up with TRBD1. The V gene's germline CDR1 is DFQATT and CDR2 SNEGSKA (reference sequence). J lost 2 bases, V lost 3 bases, and 7 bases had no gene match. CDR3 length: 15 residues. The CDR3 DNA reads TGCAGTGCTAGTAGGGACAGGGTGGGCAACTATGGCTACACCTTC. It encodes CSASRDRVGNYGYTF.